The following is a T cell receptor (beta chain) sequence with its context. Its antigen is unknown. The sample belongs to a study of T cell responses to AZD1222 COVID-19 vaccine. In the study overall: Second-dose recipients at about 4 or about 12 weeks were treated as one pooled group. Points from the study as a whole: Spike-specific TCR depth and breadth grew after two AZD1222 doses. Among those given AZD1222, only 5 to 7 were seropositive at baseline.

There are 15 residues in the CDR3. Germline V lookup: CDR1 SGDLS, CDR2 YYNGEE. V was clipped by 0 bases and J by 0 bases, with 10 bases between them. Assay: immunoSEQ multiplex PCR; the TCRdb copy retains only in-frame clones and omits some. This sample carries about 97,000 clones, about 89% of them seen once, and the ten largest clones take approximately 7.5%. This specimen consisted of peripheral blood, obtained on day 0 of AZD1222 vaccination. This receptor was obtained from an adult in good health. The rearrangement links TRBV9 to TRBJ2-7; D is possibly TRBD2 (5 bases). The CDR3 DNA reads as TGTGCCAGCAGCGTAGCCCCGGGGTACTCCTACGAGCAGTACTTC. Translated: CASSVAPGYSYEQYF.